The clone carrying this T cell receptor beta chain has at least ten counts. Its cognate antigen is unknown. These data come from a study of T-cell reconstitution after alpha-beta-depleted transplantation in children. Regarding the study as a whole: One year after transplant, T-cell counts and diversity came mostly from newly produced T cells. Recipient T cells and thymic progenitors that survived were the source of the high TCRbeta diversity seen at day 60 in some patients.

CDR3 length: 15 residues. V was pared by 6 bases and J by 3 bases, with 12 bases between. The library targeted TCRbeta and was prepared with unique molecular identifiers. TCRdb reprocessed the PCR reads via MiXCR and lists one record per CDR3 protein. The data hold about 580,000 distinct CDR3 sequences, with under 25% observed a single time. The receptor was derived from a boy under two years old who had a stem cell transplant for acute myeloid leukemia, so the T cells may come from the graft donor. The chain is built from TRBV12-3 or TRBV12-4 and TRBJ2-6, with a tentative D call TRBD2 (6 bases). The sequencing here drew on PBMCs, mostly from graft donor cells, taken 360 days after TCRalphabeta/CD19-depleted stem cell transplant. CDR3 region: CASSPGTLGANVLTF. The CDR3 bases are TGTGCCAGCAGCCCCGGGACTCTTGGGGCCAACGTCCTGACTTTC.